The clone carrying this T cell receptor (beta chain) was counted a few times. The data derive from a study of blood T cells in healthy people across ages. A J-beta primer mix and a sample-barcoded 5' primer were used in a second PCR of about 6 to 12 cycles. TCRdb used MiXCR to reprocess the 5' RACE reads, holding one entry per CDR3 protein. The sample carries about 1.7 million distinct CDR3 sequences, about 28% recorded once. Trimming left V 8 bases short and J 1 base short, with 15 bases between. The CDR3 consists of 15 residues. CDR1 SNHLY and CDR2 FYNNEI come from the germline V gene. J is TRBJ1-5 and V is TRBV2; D gene unclear. This receptor was identified in a woman aged 25-40 years in good health. Material for sequencing was blood. The CDR3 DNA reads as TGTGCCAGCTCGAGAGAGTGGGTGAGCAATCAGCCCCAGCATTTT. It specifies CASSREWVSNQPQHF.